A selection of T cell receptor beta chains follows, all from one sample in a study of blood T cell repertoires in COVID-19. The assay was immunoSEQ multiplex PCR, and TCRdb's table has in-frame clones only and misses some. The data show 250,000 to 400,000 clones, with about nine tenths seen just once and less than 3.5% held by the top ten. Sequenced: peripheral blood. Receptors originate from a woman in her twenties or thirties with COVID-19, enrolled during active disease. CDR3s include the opening cysteine and the closing phenylalanine or tryptophan. A D gene is named only where the DNA matches it firmly. A clone size is listed for some rows: how often the clone was seen (once, few, many), or a class if it is expanded.

TGTGCCAGCAGCTTAGGGGTGAGTCTAGGCGAGCAGTACTTC	CASSLGVSLGEQYF	TRBV7-2	-	-	TRBJ2-7
TGTGCCAGCAGCCTGATGACTAGCGGGGACAATGAGCAGTTCTTC	CASSLMTSGDNEQFF	TRBV5-4	TRBD2	-	TRBJ2-1
TGTGCCAGCAGCGTAATCAGCGGCTCCTACAATGAGCAGTTCTTC	CASSVISGSYNEQFF	TRBV9	-	-	TRBJ2-1
TGCGCCAGCAGCCTCCTTAGAGCGGGAGGGTACAATGAGCAGTTCTTC	CASSLLRAGGYNEQFF	TRBV5-1	TRBD2	-	TRBJ2-1
TGTGCCAGCAGCTTCGAAGGGACAGGGGGCGGCGACACCTTC	CASSFEGTGGGDTF	TRBV7-9	TRBD1	-	TRBJ1-2
TGCGCCAGCAGCTTAGGTCAGGGCGCCTACAATGAGCAGTTCTTC	CASSLGQGAYNEQFF	TRBV5-1	-	once	TRBJ2-1
TGTGCCAGCAGTTTATTAAGTGGGGGGGACTCTGGGGCCAACGTCCTGACTTTC	CASSLLSGGDSGANVLTF	TRBV27	TRBD2	-	TRBJ2-6
TGTGCCAGCAGCTTGGTAGACAAATTAAATAACTATGGCTACACCTTC	CASSLVDKLNNYGYTF	TRBV5-6	-	-	TRBJ1-2
TGTGCCAGCAGCCCAAATGGACAGGGTGGCGGCTACACCTTC	CASSPNGQGGGYTF	TRBV7-2	TRBD1	-	TRBJ1-2
TGTGCCAGCAGTCATTCTAGGGGACAGGGTGCAGATACGCAGTATTTT	CASSHSRGQGADTQYF	TRBV7-6	TRBD1	-	TRBJ2-3
TGTGCCACCAGCAGAAACCATCGGACTAGCGGGAGTATTACAGATACGCAGTATTTT	CATSRNHRTSGSITDTQYF	TRBV15	TRBD2	-	TRBJ2-3
TGTGCCAGCAGTGCCATACAGGGATTCTACGAGCAGTACTTC	CASSAIQGFYEQYF	TRBV25-1	-	few	TRBJ2-7
TGTGCCAGCAGTCAACGGGACTCCCAGAATGAAAAACTGTTTTTT	CASSQRDSQNEKLFF	TRBV6-6	-	once	TRBJ1-4
TGCAGCGTTGATACTAGCACAGATACGCAGTATTTT	CSVDTSTDTQYF	TRBV29-1	-	once	TRBJ2-3
TGCAGTGCTAGTGGACAGAGTTATAGCAATCAGCCCCAGCATTTT	CSASGQSYSNQPQHF	TRBV20-1	-	-	TRBJ1-5
TGCGCCAGCAGTGAGGGGGAGGGGACTCCCACAGATACGCAGTATTTT	CASSEGEGTPTDTQYF	TRBV10-2	TRBD2	-	TRBJ2-3
TGTGCCTGGAGTGTACTAAGGAACACTGAAGCTTTCTTT	CAWSVLRNTEAFF	TRBV30	-	-	TRBJ1-1